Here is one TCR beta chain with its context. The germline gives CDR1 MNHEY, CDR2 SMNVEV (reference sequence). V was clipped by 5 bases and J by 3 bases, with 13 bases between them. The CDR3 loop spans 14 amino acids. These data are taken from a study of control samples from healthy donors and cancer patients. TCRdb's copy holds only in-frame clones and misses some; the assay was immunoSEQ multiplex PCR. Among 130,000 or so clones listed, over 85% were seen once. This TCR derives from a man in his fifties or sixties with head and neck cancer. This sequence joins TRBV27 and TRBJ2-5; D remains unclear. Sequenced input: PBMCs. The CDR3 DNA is TGTGCCAGCAGTCAACTGGACCGCGAAGAGACCCAGTACTTC. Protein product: CASSQLDREETQYF.